This TCR beta chain was found in a study of human T cells and chemical hapten exposure. For the study at large: The scalp of each patient received a weekly diphenylcyclopropenone dose for the full roughly 23-week study. Study results and caveats: PT1 expanded TCR numbers tracked positively with patch test score.

The time point: pre-sensitization, week 0. Treatment denoted: therapeutic diphenylcyclopropenone sensitization with weekly scalp DPC. Donors, patients with alopecia ranging from 18 to 70 years old and judged suitable for DPC, provided samples. For this clonotype: The antigen is unknown.

TCRdb independently ran MiXCR on the RACE reads; one entry per CDR3 protein. The repertoire has approximately 100,000 distinct CDR3 sequences, around 10% of them found once; the top ten carry 3.6%. The V and J ends lost 3 bases and 1 base respectively, with 13 bases between them. The CDR3 is 16 residues long. Germline CDR1 and CDR2: SGHNT and YYREEE (reference sequence). The J gene is TRBJ2-2, the V gene TRBV5-4; possibly TRBD1 or TRBD2 for D (5 bases each). The origin of this receptor is a woman aged 40 to 55 with alopecia areata. Some clones in this sample may be carry-over from other donors' samples. Source: whole blood, taken in connection with sensitization to the hapten diphenylcyclopropenone (DPC). CDR3 sequence: CASSSSGTVNTGELFF. CDR3 nucleotides: TGTGCCAGCAGCTCATCCGGGACCGTGAACACCGGGGAGCTGTTTTTT.